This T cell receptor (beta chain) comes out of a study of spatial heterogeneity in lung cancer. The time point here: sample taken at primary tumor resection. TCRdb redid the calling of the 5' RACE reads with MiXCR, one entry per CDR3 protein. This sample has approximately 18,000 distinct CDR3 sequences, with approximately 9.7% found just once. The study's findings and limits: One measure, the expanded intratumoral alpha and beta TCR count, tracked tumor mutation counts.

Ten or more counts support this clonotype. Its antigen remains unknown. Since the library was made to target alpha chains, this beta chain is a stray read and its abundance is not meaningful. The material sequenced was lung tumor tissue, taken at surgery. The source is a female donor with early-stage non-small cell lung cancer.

As DNA, the CDR3 is TGTGCCAGCAGCCCGGAGACGGGGGGAGATACGCAGTATTTT. Translation gives CASSPETGGDTQYF. The rearrangement links TRBV11-3 to TRBJ2-3, with 7 bases aligning to TRBD2. The CDR3 has 14 amino acids. Germline-derived CDR1 and CDR2 are SGHNT and YENEEA. Losses at the gene ends were 5 bases for V and 5 bases for J; bases not matched to a gene: 7.